The 7 T cell receptor beta chains in this list originate from one sample, sequenced in a study of cytomegalovirus exposure and HLA in healthy donors. This PCR relied on a set of 60 Vbeta primers and 13 Jbeta primers. Using immunoSEQ multiplex PCR, the repertoire was profiled, and TCRdb retains in-frame clones only, with some absent. The table includes 140,000 to 150,000 clones, over 70% detected once. Sequenced: PBMCs. These receptors were taken from a middle-aged man in good health and CMV-seronegative.

This chain uses TRBV9 with TRBJ2-7; tentatively, D is TRBD2 (6 bases). V shed 3 bases and J shed 0 bases, with 10 bases lying between them. The CDR3 extends over 14 amino acids. The germline V gene has CDR1 SGDLS and CDR2 YYNGEE. The CDR3 DNA reads TGTGCCAGCAGCGGCTGGGACTCCTCCTACGAGCAGTACTTC. It yields the protein CASSGWDSSYEQYF.

The J gene is TRBJ2-3, the V gene TRBV4-3; 8 bases align to TRBD2. V lost 0 bases to trimming and J lost 10 bases; unmatched junction nucleotides: 12. CDR1 LGHNA and CDR2 YSLEER come from the germline V gene. The CDR3 covers 16 residues. Here the CDR3 DNA reads TGCGCCAGCAGCCAAGATCAAGGCGGGGGGACCGTTCCGCAGTATTTT. Translated, it gives CASSQDQGGGTVPQYF.

The CDR3 region has the DNA TGTGCCAGCGGACTAATGCTGGGACTAGGGGCCGGGGAGCTGTTTTTT. It specifies CASGLMLGLGAGELFF. The V call is TRBV7-9, the J call TRBJ2-2, with 8 bases identical to TRBD2. Germline V lookup: CDR1 SEHNR, CDR2 FQNEAQ (reference sequence). The CDR3 is made up of 16 amino acids. V gave up 8 bases and J gave up 6 bases; unmatched junction bases: 14.

This clone was detected only a few times. The chain couples TRBV4-1 to TRBJ1-3; TRBD1 matches at 8 bases. Germline-derived CDR1 and CDR2 are MGHRA and YSYEKL. V lost 0 bases and J lost 6; bases outside the gene matches: 7. This CDR3 contains 16 residues. CDR3 nucleotide sequence: TGCGCCAGCAGCCAAGATGGGGACAGGATCGCAAACACCATATATTTT. Protein product: CASSQDGDRIANTIYF.

This clone was detected only once. This sequence joins TRBV18 and TRBJ1-2, with no clear D. Germline V gene lookup returns CDR1 KGHSH and CDR2 LQKENI. The CDR3 is 12 amino acids. The ends were cut back, 2 bases at V and 6 bases at J, with 7 bases in the middle. The CDR3 nucleotides are TGTGCCAGCTCACCATTCCCAGATGGCTACACCTTC. It yields the protein CASSPFPDGYTF.

The chain couples TRBV2 to TRBJ1-6; 10 bases fit TRBD1. The CDR3 has 14 amino acids. Germline loops: CDR1 SNHLY, CDR2 FYNNEI. Germline trimming cut 8 bases from V and 7 bases from J; bases unmatched to any gene: 5. The CDR3 coding sequence is TGTGCCAGCCTGGAGACAGGGGGCAATTCACCCCTCCACTTT. The encoded protein is CASLETGGNSPLHF. Together with reference TRBV2 and TRBJ1-6, the CDR3 gives the full variable domain: EPEVTQTPSHQVTQMGQEVILRCVPISNHLYFYWYRQILGQKVEFLVSFYNNEISEKSEIFDDQFSVERPDGSNFTLKIRSTKLEDSAMYFCASLETGGNSPLHFGNGTRLTVT.

The chain recombines TRBV7-2 with TRBJ2-2; 9 nucleotides agree with TRBD2. The CDR3 is made up of 15 amino acids. Trimming at V came to 6 bases and at J to 4 bases, leaving 6 bases not matched to a gene. Germline V CDR1 and CDR2: SGHTA, FQGNSA. CDR3 amino acids: CASRTGLASTGELFF. In DNA form, the CDR3 reads TGTGCCAGCAGAACAGGACTAGCGAGCACCGGGGAGCTGTTTTTT.